A selection of T cell receptor beta chains follows, all from one sample in a study of cytomegalovirus exposure and HLA in healthy donors. Generated by immunoSEQ multiplex PCR, the TCRdb table keeps only in-frame clones and is missing some. This table holds 80,000 or so clones. Sequencing used PBMCs. The receptors stem from a middle-aged man in good health and CMV-seropositive. CDR3s include the opening cysteine and the closing phenylalanine or tryptophan. A D gene is named only where the DNA matches it firmly.

J gene,V gene,CDR3 length,D gene,CDR3 DNA,CDR3 protein
TRBJ1-6,TRBV11-2,16,TRBD1,TGTGCCAGCAGCTTATCAGGACAGGGGTATAATTCACCCCTCCACTTT,CASSLSGQGYNSPLHF
TRBJ2-7,TRBV5-1,15,TRBD2,TGCGCCAGCAGTCCCTCGGCGGGAGTATCCTACGAGCAGTACTTC,CASSPSAGVSYEQYF
TRBJ2-5,TRBV6-1,14,-,TGTGCCAGCAGCCATGCAGGGAAACAAGAGACCCAGTACTTC,CASSHAGKQETQYF
TRBJ1-1,TRBV5-6,15,-,TGTGCCAGCAGCTTGTATCAGGGACAGAACACTGAAGCTTTCTTT,CASSLYQGQNTEAFF
TRBJ1-2,TRBV4-2,21,TRBD1,TGTGCCAGCAGCCAAGGCTCCGGGTTGAAGGGACAGGGGAATTTGTGGTATGGCTACACCTTC,CASSQGSGLKGQGNLWYGYTF
TRBJ2-2,TRBV6-4,12,-,TGTGCCAGCAGTGACTTAGCCGGGGAGCTGTTTTTT,CASSDLAGELFF
TRBJ2-1,TRBV11-2,12,-,TGTGCCAGCAGCCAACGCGGGGATGAGCAGTTCTTC,CASSQRGDEQFF
TRBJ1-5,TRBV4-1,16,-,TGCGCCAGCAGCCAAGAGGGCAGGGCATTCAATCAGCCCCAGCATTTT,CASSQEGRAFNQPQHF
TRBJ2-3,TRBV29-1,13,TRBD2,TGCAGCGTTGGGGGGGGAACCACAGATACGCAGTATTTT,CSVGGGTTDTQYF
TRBJ2-7,TRBV6-1,13,TRBD1,TGTGCCAGCAGGCGACAGGGAATGGACGAGCAGTACTTC,CASRRQGMDEQYF
TRBJ1-1,TRBV6-6,13,-,TGTGCCAGCAGTTACTCGCCCCTTGAGGGAGCTTTCTTT,CASSYSPLEGAFF
TRBJ1-3,TRBV5-4,15,-,TGTGCCAGCAGCCCCGGCGGGGGGCGCGAAAACACCATATATTTT,CASSPGGGRENTIYF
TRBJ2-3,TRBV4-1,18,-,TGCGCCAGCAGCCAAGAGTACTCAGCGGAGGGGGGGGGAGATACGCAGTATTTT,CASSQEYSAEGGGDTQYF
TRBJ2-1,TRBV6-4,15,-,TGTGCCAGCAGTTCAGGGGTGTCGGACTACAATGAGCAGTTCTTC,CASSSGVSDYNEQFF
TRBJ1-1,TRBV4-2,15,-,TGTGCCAGCAGCCAAGGCAGGAACATGAACACTGAAGCTTTCTTT,CASSQGRNMNTEAFF
TRBJ2-4,TRBV5-1,14,-,TGCGCCAGCAGCTTGAACACTTATGGAGACATTCAGTACTTC,CASSLNTYGDIQYF
TRBJ2-3,TRBV5-1,15,TRBD2,TGCGCCAGCAAGTTAATCCTAGCGGGGACAGATACGCAGTATTTT,CASKLILAGTDTQYF
TRBJ1-6,TRBV2,15,-,TGTGCCAGCAGTGAAAACAGGGTGGTGAATTCACCCCTCCACTTT,CASSENRVVNSPLHF
TRBJ1-2,TRBV29-1,13,TRBD1,TGCAGCGTTGGGGACAGCCTCAACTATGGCTACACCTTC,CSVGDSLNYGYTF
TRBJ1-4,TRBV19,14,-,TGTGCCAGTAGCGGACAGCCGGGGAATGAAAAACTGTTTTTT,CASSGQPGNEKLFF
TRBJ2-1,TRBV7-9,12,-,TGTGCCAGCAGCTTACGAGACAATGAGCAGTTCTTC,CASSLRDNEQFF
TRBJ1-1,TRBV5-1,16,TRBD1,TGCGCCAGCAGCTTGGAGTCTCCCTCAGGGGGCACTGAAGCTTTCTTT,CASSLESPSGGTEAFF
TRBJ1-6,TRBV5-1,15,TRBD1,TGCGCCAGCAGCTCTGGACAGGGGCGGAATTCACCCCTCCACTTT,CASSSGQGRNSPLHF
TRBJ1-2,TRBV7-3,14,-,TGTGCCAGCAGCTTAAACAGGGCGAACTATGGCTACACCTTC,CASSLNRANYGYTF
TRBJ1-2,TRBV30,13,TRBD1,TGTGCCTGGTACCAGGGGGCCCCCTATGGCTACACCTTC,CAWYQGAPYGYTF
TRBJ2-1,TRBV19,19,-,TGTGCCAGTAGTATACCTTTCCCGACAGACAGAAGATTCTACAATGAGCAGTTCTTC,CASSIPFPTDRRFYNEQFF
TRBJ1-6,TRBV6-6,15,-,TGTGCCAGCAGGACCGGACAGTTAAAAGATTCACCCCTCCACTTT,CASRTGQLKDSPLHF
TRBJ1-1,TRBV5-1,13,-,TGCGCCAGCAGCTTGGGAGGCAGGGCTGAAGCTTTCTTT,CASSLGGRAEAFF
TRBJ2-3,TRBV25-1,16,-,TGTGCCAGCAGGGGTGAGGGGGTCGGGGGGACAGATACGCAGTATTTT,CASRGEGVGGTDTQYF
TRBJ1-2,TRBV18,14,TRBD1,TGTGCCAGCTCACCACGGACAGGGGTGGACGGCTACACCTTC,CASSPRTGVDGYTF
TRBJ1-1,TRBV4-2,14,-,TGTGCCAGCAGCCAAGGACAGGAGCCCACTGAAGCTTTCTTT,CASSQGQEPTEAFF
TRBJ1-2,TRBV6-1,15,-,TGTGCCAGCAGTAATCCCGGGCCTGAGGGCTATGGCTACACCTTC,CASSNPGPEGYGYTF
TRBJ2-1,TRBV2,13,-,TGTGCCAGTACAACGGGACTCAACAATGAGCAGTTCTTC,CASTTGLNNEQFF
TRBJ1-2,TRBV7-2,14,-,TGTGCCAGCAGCCCGGAAAGGCGGTTATATGGCTACACCTTC,CASSPERRLYGYTF
TRBJ1-2,TRBV29-1,14,-,TGCAGCGTTGAAGATCTAAGGCAGCGGGATGGCTACACCTTC,CSVEDLRQRDGYTF
TRBJ1-2,TRBV19,13,-,TGTGCCAGTAGTATAGGAGAGGCGCATGGCTACACCTTC,CASSIGEAHGYTF
TRBJ1-1,TRBV9,16,-,TGTGCCAGCAGCGTAGTTAGGGGCTTAGGCGACACTGAAGCTTTCTTT,CASSVVRGLGDTEAFF
TRBJ1-5,TRBV14,13,-,TGTGCCAGCAGCCACGGGGGTGGCCAGCCCCAGCATTTT,CASSHGGGQPQHF
TRBJ2-7,TRBV18,14,-,TGTGCCAGCACCAGGGGATTGGACGGGAACGAGCAGTACTTC,CASTRGLDGNEQYF
TRBJ2-5,TRBV7-9,14,TRBD1,TGTGCCAGCAGCCCCCGCAGGGGGACGGAGACCCAGTACTTC,CASSPRRGTETQYF
TRBJ2-3,TRBV6-5,15,TRBD2,TGTGCCAGCAGTCGACCGGGACTAGCGTGGGATACGCAGTATTTT,CASSRPGLAWDTQYF
TRBJ1-2,TRBV7-2,15,TRBD1,TGTGCCAGCAGCCCCCGGACAGGTGCCAACTATGGCTACACCTTC,CASSPRTGANYGYTF
TRBJ2-7,TRBV1,15,-,TGCACCAGCAGCCAAGATCAGCGGAGCGACTACGAGCAGTACTTC,CTSSQDQRSDYEQYF
TRBJ2-7,TRBV2,12,TRBD1,TGTGCCAGCAGCCGACAGGGGTACGAGCAGTACTTC,CASSRQGYEQYF
TRBJ2-1,TRBV11-3,13,TRBD1,TGTGCCAGCTCGCCGGGACAGGGCAATGAGCAGTTCTTC,CASSPGQGNEQFF
TRBJ2-2,TRBV11-2,13,-,TGTGCCAGCAGCTTAGATTGGCCCGGGGAGCTGTTTTTT,CASSLDWPGELFF
TRBJ2-5,TRBV4-1,14,-,TGCGCCAGCAGCCCGCGGGACAGTCAAGAGACCCAGTACTTC,CASSPRDSQETQYF
TRBJ1-3,TRBV7-9,19,TRBD1,TGTGCCAGCAGCTTAGGGGGTTTGGGACAGACTAGCTCTGGAAACACCATATATTTT,CASSLGGLGQTSSGNTIYF